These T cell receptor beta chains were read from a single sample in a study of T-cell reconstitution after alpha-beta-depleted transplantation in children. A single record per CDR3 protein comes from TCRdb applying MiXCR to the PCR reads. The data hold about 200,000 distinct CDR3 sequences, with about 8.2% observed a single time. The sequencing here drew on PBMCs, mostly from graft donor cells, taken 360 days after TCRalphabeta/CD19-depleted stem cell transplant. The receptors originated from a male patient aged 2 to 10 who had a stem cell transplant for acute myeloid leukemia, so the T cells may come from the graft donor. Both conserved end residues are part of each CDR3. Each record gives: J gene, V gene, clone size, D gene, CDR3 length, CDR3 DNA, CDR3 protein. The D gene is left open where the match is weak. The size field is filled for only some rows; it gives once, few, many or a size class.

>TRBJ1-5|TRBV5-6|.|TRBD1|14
TGTGCCAGCAGCCCGGGACAGGGGGTTCAGCCCCAGCATTTT
CASSPGQGVQPQHF
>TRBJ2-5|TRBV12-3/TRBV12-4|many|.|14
TGTGCCAGCAGCCCCCGGCCAGGGTATGAGACCCAGTACTTC
CASSPRPGYETQYF
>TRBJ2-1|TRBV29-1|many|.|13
TGCAGCGTTGAAGCGGGAGGACCGAAGGGGGAGTTCTTC
CSVEAGGPKGEFF
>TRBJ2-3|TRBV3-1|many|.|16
TGTGCCAGCAGCCAAGAGCGAGCGGTTAGCACAGATACGCAGTATTTT
CASSQERAVSTDTQYF
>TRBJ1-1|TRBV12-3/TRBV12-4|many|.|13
TGTGCCAGCAGTTTAGCGCTGCAGACTGAAGCTTTCTTT
CASSLALQTEAFF
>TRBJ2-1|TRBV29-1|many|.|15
TGCAGCGTTGGGGGAACAGGGAGCTCCTACAATGAGCAGTTCTTC
CSVGGTGSSYNEQFF
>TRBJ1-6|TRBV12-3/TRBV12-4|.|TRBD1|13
TGTGCCAGCAGCCGGACAGGGAGTTCACCCCTCCACTTT
CASSRTGSSPLHF
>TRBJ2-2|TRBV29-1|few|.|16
TGCAGCGTTGGCGAAAAACCGACAGGTTACACCGGGGAGCTGTTTTTT
CSVGEKPTGYTGELFF
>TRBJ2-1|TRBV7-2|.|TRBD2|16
TGTGCCAGCAGCTTACAGAGCGGGAGCTCCTACAATGAGCAGTTCTTC
CASSLQSGSSYNEQFF
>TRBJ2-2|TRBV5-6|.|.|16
TGTGCCAGCAGCTTGACCGCTACGGAATTAACCGGGGAGCTGTTTTTT
CASSLTATELTGELFF
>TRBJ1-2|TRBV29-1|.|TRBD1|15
TGCAGCGTGGACCGGGACAGGGGGCTGTTAGGTGGCTACACCTTC
CSVDRDRGLLGGYTF
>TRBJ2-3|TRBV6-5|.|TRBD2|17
TGTGCCAGCAGTTACTTTGCTAGCGGGAGGGTAACAGATACGCAGTATTTT
CASSYFASGRVTDTQYF
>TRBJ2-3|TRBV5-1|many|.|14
TGCGCCAGCAGCAGGGACCTGGGAGAGGATACGCAGTATTTT
CASSRDLGEDTQYF
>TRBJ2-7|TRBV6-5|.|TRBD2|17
TGTGCCAGCAGTTCCGTCCCGGGACTAGCGGGGACGTACGAGCAGTACTTC
CASSSVPGLAGTYEQYF
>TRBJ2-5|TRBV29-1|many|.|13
TGCAGCGTCTCTTCCGACTTACAAGAGACCCAGTACTTC
CSVSSDLQETQYF
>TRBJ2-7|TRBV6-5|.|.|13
TGTGCCAGCAGTTACGACAGGACCTACGAGCAGTACTTC
CASSYDRTYEQYF
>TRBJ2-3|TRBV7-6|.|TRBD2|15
TGTGCCAGCAGCTTCGGGGGGGGCGTCACAGATACGCAGTATTTT
CASSFGGGVTDTQYF
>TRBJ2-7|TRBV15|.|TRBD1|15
TGTGCCACCAGCAGAGTTCGGGGACAGGGTCGGGAGCAGTACTTC
CATSRVRGQGREQYF
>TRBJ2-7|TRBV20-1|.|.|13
TGCAGTGCTAGGTTCAGGGGGGTTGGGGAGCAGTACTTC
CSARFRGVGEQYF
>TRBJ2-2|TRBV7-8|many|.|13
TGTGCCAGCAGCCTAGGGACATCCGGGGAGCTGTTTTTT
CASSLGTSGELFF
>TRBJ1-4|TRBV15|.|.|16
TGTGCCACCAGCAGAGATCTAGGGGCAACTAATGAAAAACTGTTTTTT
CATSRDLGATNEKLFF
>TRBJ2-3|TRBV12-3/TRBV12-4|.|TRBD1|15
TGTGCCAGCACTCGACAGGGGACTAGCACAGATACGCAGTATTTT
CASTRQGTSTDTQYF
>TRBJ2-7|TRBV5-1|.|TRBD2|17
TGCGCCAGCTCACCCGGGACTAGCGGGAGGGTTCGCTACGAGCAGTACTTC
CASSPGTSGRVRYEQYF
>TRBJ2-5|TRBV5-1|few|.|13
TGCGCCAGCAGCTTGGCAGGGGTGAAGACCCAGTACTTC
CASSLAGVKTQYF
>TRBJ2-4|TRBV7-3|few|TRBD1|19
TGTGCCAACGACCCGACAGGGGACTGTTCTTACTTAGCCAAAAACATTCAGTACTTC
CANDPTGDCSYLAKNIQYF
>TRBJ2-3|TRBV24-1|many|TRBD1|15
TGTGCCACCAGTGGAGGGGGACAGAACACAGATACGCAGTATTTT
CATSGGGQNTDTQYF
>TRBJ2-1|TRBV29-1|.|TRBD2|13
TGCAGCGTTTGGGCGGGGGGACACGATGAGCAGTTCTTC
CSVWAGGHDEQFF
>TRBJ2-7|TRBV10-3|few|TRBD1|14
TGTGCCATCAGGTCGGGACAGGGCGGGTACGAGCAGTACTTC
CAIRSGQGGYEQYF